One T cell receptor (beta chain) is described in this entry. Its antigen is not known. The use of a sample-barcoded 5' primer and a J-beta primer mix characterized a second PCR of roughly 7 to 11 cycles. TCRdb independently ran MiXCR on the 5' RACE reads; one entry per CDR3 protein. The repertoire includes 1.5 million to 2 million distinct CDR3 sequences, 49% of them detected once, and more than 2% sits in the top ten. This sample was included in a study of blood T cells in healthy people across ages. The wider study: There was about one barcoded beta molecule captured by template switching per two T cells. General study points: Higher diversity, along with more naive CD4+ cells, distinguished long-lived donors from aged donors. In these data, TCR beta diversity tracked strongly with naive T cell percentage. In older individuals, TCR beta diversity per million T cells was lower, falling roughly linearly with age.

The receptor was isolated from a middle-aged woman in good health. Sequencing was carried out using blood.

The CDR3 loop reads CASSVHRDRTRDNSPLHF. The CDR3 region has the DNA TGTGCCAGCAGTGTTCACCGGGACAGGACCCGTGATAATTCACCCCTCCACTTT. The chain uses TRBV6-1 and TRBJ1-6; 8 positions agree with TRBD1. The CDR3 is 18 residues long. Germline trimming cut 4 bases from V and 5 bases from J; bases unmatched to any gene: 13. Germline V lookup: CDR1 MNHNS, CDR2 SASEGT.